Many counts were recorded for the clone carrying this T cell receptor beta chain. This sample was included in a study of human T cells and chemical hapten exposure. TCRdb reanalysed the RACE reads using MiXCR and keeps one entry per CDR3 protein. The sample contains roughly 120,000 distinct CDR3 sequences, roughly 13% of which appear only once. Described time point: pre-sensitization, week 0. This sample's treatment: therapeutic diphenylcyclopropenone sensitization with weekly scalp DPC. The CDR3 covers 14 residues. Germline CDR1 is LGHDT and CDR2 is YNNKEL (reference sequence). The trim removed 6 bases at V and 7 bases at J, leaving 5 bases unmatched.

This receptor was taken from a woman younger than 30 with alopecia areata. Some clones in this sample may be carry-over from other donors' samples. The sample in question was whole blood, obtained in connection with sensitization to the hapten diphenylcyclopropenone (DPC). This chain uses TRBV3-1 with TRBJ2-3; 12 positions agree with TRBD2. CDR3 bases: TGTGCCAGCAGGTCTACTAGCGGGGGGAATACGCAGTATTTT. Protein product: CASRSTSGGNTQYF.